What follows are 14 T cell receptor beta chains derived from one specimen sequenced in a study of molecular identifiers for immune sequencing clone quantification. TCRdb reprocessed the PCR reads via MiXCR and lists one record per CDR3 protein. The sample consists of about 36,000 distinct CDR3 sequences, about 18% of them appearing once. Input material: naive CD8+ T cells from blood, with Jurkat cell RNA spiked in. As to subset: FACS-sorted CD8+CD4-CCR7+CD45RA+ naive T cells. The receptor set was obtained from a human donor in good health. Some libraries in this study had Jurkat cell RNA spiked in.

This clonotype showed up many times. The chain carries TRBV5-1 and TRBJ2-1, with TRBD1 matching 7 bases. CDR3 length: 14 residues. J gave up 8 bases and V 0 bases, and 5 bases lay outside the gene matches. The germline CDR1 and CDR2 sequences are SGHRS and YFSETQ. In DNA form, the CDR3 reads TGCGCCAGCAGCTTGGATAGGGGGCAGGATGAGCAGTTCTTC. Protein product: CASSLDRGQDEQFF.

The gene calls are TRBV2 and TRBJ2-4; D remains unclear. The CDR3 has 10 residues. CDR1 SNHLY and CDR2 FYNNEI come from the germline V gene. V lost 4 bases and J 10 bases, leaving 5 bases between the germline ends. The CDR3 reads CASSGLIQYF. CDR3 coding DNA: TGTGCCAGCAGTGGTCTAATTCAGTACTTC.

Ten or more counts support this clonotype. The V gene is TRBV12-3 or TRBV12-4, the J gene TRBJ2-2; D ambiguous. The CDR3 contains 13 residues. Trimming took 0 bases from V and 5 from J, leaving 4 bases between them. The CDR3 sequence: CASSLAVTGELFF. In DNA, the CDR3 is TGTGCCAGCAGTTTAGCTGTTACCGGGGAGCTGTTTTTT.

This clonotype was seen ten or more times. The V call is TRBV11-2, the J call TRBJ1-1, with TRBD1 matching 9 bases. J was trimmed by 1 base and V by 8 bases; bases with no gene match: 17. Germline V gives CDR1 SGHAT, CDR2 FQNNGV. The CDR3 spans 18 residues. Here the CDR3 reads CASSGIMWDRDKNTEAFF. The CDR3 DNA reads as TGTGCCAGCTCTGGCATAATGTGGGACAGGGACAAGAACACTGAAGCTTTCTTT.

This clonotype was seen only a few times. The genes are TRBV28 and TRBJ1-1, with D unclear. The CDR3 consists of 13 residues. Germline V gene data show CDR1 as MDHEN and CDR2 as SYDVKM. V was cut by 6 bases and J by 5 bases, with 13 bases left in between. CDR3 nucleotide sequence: TGTGCCAGCAGACATACAGAGTTTACTGAAGCTTTCTTT. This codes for CASRHTEFTEAFF.

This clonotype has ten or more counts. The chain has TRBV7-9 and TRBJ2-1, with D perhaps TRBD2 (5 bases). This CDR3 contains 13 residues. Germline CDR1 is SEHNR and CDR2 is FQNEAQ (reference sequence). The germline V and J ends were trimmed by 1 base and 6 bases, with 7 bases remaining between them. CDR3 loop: CASSLVAGNEQFF. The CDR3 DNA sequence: TGTGCCAGCAGCTTAGTTGCGGGCAATGAGCAGTTCTTC.

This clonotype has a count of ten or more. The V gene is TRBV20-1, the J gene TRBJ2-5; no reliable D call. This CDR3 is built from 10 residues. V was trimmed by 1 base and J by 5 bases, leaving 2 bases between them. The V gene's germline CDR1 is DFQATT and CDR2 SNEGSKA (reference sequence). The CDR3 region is CSARAETQYF. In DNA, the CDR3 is TGCAGTGCTAGAGCCGAGACCCAGTACTTC.

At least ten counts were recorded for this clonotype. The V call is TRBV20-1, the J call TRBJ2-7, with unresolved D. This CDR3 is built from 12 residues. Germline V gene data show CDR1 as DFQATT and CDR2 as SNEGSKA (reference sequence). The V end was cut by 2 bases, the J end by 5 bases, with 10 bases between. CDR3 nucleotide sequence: TGCAGTGCTAGAACCGACGGAGACGAGCAGTACTTC. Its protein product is CSARTDGDEQYF.

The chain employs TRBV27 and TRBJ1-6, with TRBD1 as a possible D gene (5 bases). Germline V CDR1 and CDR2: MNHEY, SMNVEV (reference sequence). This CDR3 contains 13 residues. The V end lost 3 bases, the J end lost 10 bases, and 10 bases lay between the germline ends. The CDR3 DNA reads TGTGCCAGCAGTTTTCAGGGTGGATCACCCCTCCACTTT. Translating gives CASSFQGGSPLHF.

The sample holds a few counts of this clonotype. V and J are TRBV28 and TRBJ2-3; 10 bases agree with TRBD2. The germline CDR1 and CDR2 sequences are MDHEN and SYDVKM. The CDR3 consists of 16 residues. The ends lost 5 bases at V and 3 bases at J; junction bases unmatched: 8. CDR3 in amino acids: CASSKLAGGQTDTQYF. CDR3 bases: TGTGCCAGCAGTAAATTAGCGGGAGGTCAAACAGATACGCAGTATTTT.

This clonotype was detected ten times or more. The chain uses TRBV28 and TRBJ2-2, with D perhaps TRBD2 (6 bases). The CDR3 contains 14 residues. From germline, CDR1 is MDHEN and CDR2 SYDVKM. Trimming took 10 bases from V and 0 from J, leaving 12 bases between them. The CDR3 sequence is CATEGLSNTGELFF. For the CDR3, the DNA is TGTGCCACCGAGGGACTGTCGAACACCGGGGAGCTGTTTTTT.

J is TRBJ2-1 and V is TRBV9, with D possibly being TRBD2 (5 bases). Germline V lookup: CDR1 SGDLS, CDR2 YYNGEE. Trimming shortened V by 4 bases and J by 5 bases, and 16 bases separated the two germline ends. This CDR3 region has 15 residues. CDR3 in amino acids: CASSRSGLIHNEQFF. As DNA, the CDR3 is TGTGCCAGCAGCAGGAGCGGACTTATACACAATGAGCAGTTCTTC.

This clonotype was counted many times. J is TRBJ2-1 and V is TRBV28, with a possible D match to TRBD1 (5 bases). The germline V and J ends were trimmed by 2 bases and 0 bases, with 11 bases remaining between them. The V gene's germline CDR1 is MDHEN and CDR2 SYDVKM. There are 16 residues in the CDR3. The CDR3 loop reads CASSLIWGSSYNEQFF. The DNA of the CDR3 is TGTGCCAGCAGTTTAATCTGGGGCAGCTCCTACAATGAGCAGTTCTTC.

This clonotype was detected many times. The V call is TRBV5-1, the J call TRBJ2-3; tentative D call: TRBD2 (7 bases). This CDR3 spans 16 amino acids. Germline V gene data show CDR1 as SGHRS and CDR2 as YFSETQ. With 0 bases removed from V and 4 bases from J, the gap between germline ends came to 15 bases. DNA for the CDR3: TGCGCCAGCAGCTTGGCAAGACTAGCAGGGGCAGATACGCAGTATTTT. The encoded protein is CASSLARLAGADTQYF.